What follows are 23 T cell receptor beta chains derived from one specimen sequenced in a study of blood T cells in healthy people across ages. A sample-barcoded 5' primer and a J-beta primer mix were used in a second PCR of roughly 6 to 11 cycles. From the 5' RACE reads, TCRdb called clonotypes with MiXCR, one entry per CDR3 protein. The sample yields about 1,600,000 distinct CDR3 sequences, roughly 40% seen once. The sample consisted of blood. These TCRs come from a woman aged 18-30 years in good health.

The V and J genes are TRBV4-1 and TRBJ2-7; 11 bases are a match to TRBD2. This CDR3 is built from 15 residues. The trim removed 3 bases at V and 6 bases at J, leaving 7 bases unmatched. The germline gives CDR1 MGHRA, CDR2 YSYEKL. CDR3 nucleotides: TGCGCCAGCAGCCACCCTAGCGGGAGGAGTGGCGAGCAGTACTTC. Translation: CASSHPSGRSGEQYF.

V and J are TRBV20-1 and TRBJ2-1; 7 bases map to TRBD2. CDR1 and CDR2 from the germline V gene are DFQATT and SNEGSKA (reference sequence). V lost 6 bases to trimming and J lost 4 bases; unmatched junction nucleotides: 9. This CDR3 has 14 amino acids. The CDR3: CSARTSSPYNEQFF. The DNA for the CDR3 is TGCAGTGCAAGGACTAGTTCCCCTTACAATGAGCAGTTCTTC.

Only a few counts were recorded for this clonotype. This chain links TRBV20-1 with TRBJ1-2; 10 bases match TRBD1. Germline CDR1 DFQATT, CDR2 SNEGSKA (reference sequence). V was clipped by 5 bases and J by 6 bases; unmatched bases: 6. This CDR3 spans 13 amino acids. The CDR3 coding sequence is TGCAGTGCTCCGGGACAGGGGTCGGATGGCTACACCTTC. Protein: CSAPGQGSDGYTF.

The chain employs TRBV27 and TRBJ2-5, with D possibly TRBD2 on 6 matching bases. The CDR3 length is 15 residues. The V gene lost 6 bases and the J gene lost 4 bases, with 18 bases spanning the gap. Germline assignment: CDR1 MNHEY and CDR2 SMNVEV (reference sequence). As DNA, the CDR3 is TGTGCCAGCAGACCAATAGCGGCCCCGCGAGAGACCCAGTACTTC. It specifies CASRPIAAPRETQYF.

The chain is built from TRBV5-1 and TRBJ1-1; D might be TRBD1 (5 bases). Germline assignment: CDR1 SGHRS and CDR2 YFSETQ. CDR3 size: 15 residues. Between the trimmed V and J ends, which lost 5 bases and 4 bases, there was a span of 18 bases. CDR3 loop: CASRGGAGSGTEAFF. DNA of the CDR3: TGCGCCAGCAGGGGCGGGGCAGGGTCGGGCACTGAAGCTTTCTTT.

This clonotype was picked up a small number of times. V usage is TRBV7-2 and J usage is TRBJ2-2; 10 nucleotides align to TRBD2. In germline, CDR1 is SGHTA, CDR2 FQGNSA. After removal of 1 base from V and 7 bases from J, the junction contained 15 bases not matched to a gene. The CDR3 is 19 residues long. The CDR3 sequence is CASSLGVAGGLGFSGELFF. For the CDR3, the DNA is TGTGCCAGCAGCTTAGGGGTAGCGGGAGGACTCGGTTTCAGCGGGGAGCTGTTTTTT.

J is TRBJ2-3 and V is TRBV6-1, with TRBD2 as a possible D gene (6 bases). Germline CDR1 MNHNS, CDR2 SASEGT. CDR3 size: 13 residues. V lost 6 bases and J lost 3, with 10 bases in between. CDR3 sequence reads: CASRASVTDTQYF. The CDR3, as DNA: TGTGCCAGCAGAGCTAGCGTAACAGATACGCAGTATTTT.

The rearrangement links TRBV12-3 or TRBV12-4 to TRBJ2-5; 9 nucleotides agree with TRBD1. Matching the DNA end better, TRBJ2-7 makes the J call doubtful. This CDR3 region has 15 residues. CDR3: CASSRGQGGPYEQYF. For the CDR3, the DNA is TGTGCCAGCAGTAGGGGACAGGGTGGCCCCTACGAGCAGTACTTC.

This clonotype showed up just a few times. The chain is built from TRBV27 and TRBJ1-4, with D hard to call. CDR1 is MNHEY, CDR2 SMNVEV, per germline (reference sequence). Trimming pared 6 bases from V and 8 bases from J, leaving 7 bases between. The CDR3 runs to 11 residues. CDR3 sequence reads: CASRLGEKLFF. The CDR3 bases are TGTGCCAGCAGGCTTGGGGAAAAACTGTTTTTT.

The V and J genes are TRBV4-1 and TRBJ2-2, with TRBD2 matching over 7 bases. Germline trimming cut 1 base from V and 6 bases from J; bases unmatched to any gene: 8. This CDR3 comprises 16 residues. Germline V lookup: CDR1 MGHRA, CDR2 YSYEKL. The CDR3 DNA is TGCGCCAGCAGCCAAGCATTGGCGGGAGTATCCGGGGAGCTGTTTTTT. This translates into CASSQALAGVSGELFF.

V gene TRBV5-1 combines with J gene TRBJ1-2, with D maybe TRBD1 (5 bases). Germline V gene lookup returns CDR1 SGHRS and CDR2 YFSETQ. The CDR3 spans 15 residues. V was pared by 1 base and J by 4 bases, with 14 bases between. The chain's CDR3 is CASSLTIAGSYGYTF. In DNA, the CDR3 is TGCGCCAGCAGCTTGACGATAGCAGGGAGCTATGGCTACACCTTC. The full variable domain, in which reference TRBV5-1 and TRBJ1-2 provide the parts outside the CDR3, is KAGVTQTPRYLIKTRGQQVTLSCSPISGHRSVSWYQQTPGQGLQFLFEYFSETQRNKGNFPGRFSGRQFSNSRSEMNVSTLELGDSALYLCASSLTIAGSYGYTFGSGTRLTVV.

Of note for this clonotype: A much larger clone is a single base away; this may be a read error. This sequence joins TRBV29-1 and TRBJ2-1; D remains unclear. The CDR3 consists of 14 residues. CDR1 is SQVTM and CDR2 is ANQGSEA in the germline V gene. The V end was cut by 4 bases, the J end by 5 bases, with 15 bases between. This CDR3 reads CSVGSRSGHNEQFF. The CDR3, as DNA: TGCAGCGTTGGATCCAGGTCTGGACACAATGAGCAGTTCTTC.

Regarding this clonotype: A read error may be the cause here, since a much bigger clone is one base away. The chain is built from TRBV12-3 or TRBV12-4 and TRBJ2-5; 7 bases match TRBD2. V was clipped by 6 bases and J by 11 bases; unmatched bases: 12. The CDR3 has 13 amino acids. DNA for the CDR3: TGTGCCAGCAGCTCACAAAGCGGGGCTGAGCAGTACTTC. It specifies CASSSQSGAEQYF.

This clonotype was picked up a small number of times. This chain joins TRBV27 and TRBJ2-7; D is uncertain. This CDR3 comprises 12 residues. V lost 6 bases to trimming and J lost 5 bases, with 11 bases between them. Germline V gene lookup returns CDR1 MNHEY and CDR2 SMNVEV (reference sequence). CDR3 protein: CASSKDIHEQYF. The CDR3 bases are TGTGCCAGCAGCAAGGATATCCACGAGCAGTACTTC.

CDR3 protein: CASSLALVTSGNEQFF. In nucleotides, the CDR3 is TGTGCCAGCAGCTTAGCTCTAGTGACTAGCGGAAATGAGCAGTTCTTC. The chain uses TRBV11-2 and TRBJ2-1; 9 bases are a match to TRBD2. J lost 7 bases, V lost 1 base, and 8 bases had no gene match. The CDR3 is 16 amino acids. CDR1 and CDR2 from the germline V gene are SGHAT and FQNNGV.

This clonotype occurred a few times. The CDR3 here is CSATGQGVGEQYF. The CDR3 nucleotides are TGCAGCGCCACGGGACAGGGAGTAGGCGAGCAGTACTTC. The V gene is TRBV29-1, the J gene TRBJ2-7, with TRBD1 identical over 9 bases. Germline CDR1 is SQVTM and CDR2 is ANQGSEA. With V trimmed by 7 bases and J by 6 bases, 10 bases remained unmatched. The CDR3 covers 13 residues.

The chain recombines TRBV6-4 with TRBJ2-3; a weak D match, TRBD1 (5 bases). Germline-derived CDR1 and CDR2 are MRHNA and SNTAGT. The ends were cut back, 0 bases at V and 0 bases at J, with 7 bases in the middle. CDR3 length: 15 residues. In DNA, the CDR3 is TGTGCCAGCAGTGACTCACAGGCTAGCACAGATACGCAGTATTTT. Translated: CASSDSQASTDTQYF.

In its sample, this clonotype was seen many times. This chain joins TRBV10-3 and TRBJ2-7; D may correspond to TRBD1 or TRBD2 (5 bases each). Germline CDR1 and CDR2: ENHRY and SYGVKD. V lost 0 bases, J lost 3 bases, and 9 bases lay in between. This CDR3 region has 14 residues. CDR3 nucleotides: TGTGCCATCAGTGAGTCGGGAGACAGCTACGAGCAGTACTTC. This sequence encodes CAISESGDSYEQYF.

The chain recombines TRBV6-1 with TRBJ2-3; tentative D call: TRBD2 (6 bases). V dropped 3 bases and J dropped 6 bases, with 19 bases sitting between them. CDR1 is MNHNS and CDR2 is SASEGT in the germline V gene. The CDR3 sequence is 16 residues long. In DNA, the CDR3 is TGTGCCAGCAGTGATCCCCTACCGGGACTCATGGATACGCAGTATTTT. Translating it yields CASSDPLPGLMDTQYF.

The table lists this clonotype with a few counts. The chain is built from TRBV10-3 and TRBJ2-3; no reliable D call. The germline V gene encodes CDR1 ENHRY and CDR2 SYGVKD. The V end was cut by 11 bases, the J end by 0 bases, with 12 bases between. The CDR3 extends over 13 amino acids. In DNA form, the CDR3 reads TGTGCCTCATCCTGGTCAAGCACAGATACGCAGTATTTT. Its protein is CASSWSSTDTQYF.

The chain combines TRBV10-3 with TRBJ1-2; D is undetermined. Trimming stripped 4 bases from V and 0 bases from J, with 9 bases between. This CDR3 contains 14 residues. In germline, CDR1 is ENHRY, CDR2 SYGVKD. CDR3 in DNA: TGTGCCATCAGTGTCGTGGATGCTAACTATGGCTACACCTTC. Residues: CAISVVDANYGYTF.

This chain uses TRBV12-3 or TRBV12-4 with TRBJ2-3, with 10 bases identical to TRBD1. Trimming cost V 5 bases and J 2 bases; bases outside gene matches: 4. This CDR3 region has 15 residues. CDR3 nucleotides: TGTGCCAGCAGTGGGGACAGGGGTACCACAGATACGCAGTATTTT. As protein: CASSGDRGTTDTQYF.

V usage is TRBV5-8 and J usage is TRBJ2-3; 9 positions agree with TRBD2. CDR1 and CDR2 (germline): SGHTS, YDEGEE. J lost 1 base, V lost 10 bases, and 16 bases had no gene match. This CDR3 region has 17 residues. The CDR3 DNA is TGTGCCGGCATAACGCCGGGACTAGCTCGGGGCACAGATACGCAGTATTTT. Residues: CAGITPGLARGTDTQYF. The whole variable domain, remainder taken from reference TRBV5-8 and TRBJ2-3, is EAGVTQSPTHLIKTRGQQATLRCSPISGHTSVYWYQQALGLGLQFLLWYDEGEERNRGNFPPRFSGRQFPNYSSELNVNALELEDSALYLCAGITPGLARGTDTQYFGPGTRLTVL.